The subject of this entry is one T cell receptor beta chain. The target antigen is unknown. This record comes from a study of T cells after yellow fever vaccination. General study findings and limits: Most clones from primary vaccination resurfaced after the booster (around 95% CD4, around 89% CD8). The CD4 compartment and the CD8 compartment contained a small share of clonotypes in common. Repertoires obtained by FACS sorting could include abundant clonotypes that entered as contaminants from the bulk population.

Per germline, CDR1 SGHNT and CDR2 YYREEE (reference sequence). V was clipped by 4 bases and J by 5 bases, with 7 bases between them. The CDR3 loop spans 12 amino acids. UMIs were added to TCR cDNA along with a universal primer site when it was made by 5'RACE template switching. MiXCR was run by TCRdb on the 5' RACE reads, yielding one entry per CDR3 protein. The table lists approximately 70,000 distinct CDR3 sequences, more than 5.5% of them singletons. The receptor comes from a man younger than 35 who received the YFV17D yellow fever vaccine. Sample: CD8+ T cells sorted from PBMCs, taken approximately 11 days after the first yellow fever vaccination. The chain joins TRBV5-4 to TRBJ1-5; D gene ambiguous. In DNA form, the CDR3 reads TGTGCCAGCAGCGCTGATCATCAGCCCCAGCATTTT. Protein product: CASSADHQPQHF.